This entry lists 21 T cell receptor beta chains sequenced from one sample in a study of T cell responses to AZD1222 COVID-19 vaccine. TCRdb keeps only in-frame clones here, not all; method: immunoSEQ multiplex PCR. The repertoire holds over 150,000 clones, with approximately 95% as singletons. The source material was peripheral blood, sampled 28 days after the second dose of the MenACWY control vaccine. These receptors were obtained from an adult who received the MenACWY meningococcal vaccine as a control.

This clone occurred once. As DNA, the CDR3 is TGTGCCAGTAGTCCCGGGGCTAACTATGGCTACACCTTC. The encoded protein is CASSPGANYGYTF. The chain has TRBV19 and TRBJ1-2, with D unclear. V dropped 5 bases and J dropped 0 bases, with 7 bases sitting between them. Germline assignment: CDR1 LNHDA and CDR2 SQIVND (reference sequence). There are 13 residues in the CDR3.

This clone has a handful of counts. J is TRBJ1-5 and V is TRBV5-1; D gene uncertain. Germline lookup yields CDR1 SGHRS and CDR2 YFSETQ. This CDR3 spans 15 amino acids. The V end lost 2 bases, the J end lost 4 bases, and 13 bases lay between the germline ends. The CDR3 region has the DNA TGCGCCAGCAGCTTAGGAGGCGTTTGGAATCAGCCCCAGCATTTT. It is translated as CASSLGGVWNQPQHF.

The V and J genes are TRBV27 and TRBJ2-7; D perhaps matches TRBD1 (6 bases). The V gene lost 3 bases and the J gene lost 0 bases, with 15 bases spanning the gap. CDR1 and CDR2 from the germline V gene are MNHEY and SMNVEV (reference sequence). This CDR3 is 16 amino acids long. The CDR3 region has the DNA TGTGCCAGCAGTTTGGTGGGACATCCCAACTCCTACGAGCAGTACTTC. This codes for CASSLVGHPNSYEQYF.

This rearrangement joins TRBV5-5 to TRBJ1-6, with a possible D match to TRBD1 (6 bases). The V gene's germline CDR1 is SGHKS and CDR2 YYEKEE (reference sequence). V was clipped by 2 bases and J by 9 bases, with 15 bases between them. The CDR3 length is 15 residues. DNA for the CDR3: TGTGCCAGCAGCTTCCCGGACAGTAGTAGTTCACCCCTCCACTTT. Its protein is CASSFPDSSSSPLHF.

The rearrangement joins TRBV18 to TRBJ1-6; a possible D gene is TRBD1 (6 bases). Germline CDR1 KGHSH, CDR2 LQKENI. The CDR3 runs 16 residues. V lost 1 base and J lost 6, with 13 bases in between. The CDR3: CASSPQQGRGNSPLHF. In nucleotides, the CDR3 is TGTGCCAGCTCACCACAACAGGGAAGAGGTAATTCACCCCTCCACTTT.

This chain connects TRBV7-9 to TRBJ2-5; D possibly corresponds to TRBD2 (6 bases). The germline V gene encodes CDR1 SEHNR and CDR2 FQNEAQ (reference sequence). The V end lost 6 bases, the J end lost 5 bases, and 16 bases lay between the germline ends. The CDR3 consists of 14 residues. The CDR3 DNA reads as TGTGCCAGCAGGGTAGGGACGGAGGGGGAGACCCAGTACTTC. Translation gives CASRVGTEGETQYF.

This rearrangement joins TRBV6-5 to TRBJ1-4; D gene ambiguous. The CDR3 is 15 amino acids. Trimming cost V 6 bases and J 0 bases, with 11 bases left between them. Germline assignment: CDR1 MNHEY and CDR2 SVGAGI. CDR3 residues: CASRALGATNEKLFF. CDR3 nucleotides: TGTGCCAGCAGGGCCCTAGGAGCAACTAATGAAAAACTGTTTTTT.

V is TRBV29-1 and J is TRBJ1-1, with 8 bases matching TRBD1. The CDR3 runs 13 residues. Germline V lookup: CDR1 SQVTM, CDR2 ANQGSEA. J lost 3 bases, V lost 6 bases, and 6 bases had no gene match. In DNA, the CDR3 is TGCAGCGTGCATGGACAGGGCGACACTGAAGCTTTCTTT. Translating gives CSVHGQGDTEAFF.

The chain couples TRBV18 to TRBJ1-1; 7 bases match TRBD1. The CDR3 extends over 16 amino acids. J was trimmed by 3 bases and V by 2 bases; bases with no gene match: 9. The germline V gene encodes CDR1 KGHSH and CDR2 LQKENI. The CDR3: CASSPGQAVGHTEAFF. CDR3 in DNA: TGTGCCAGCTCACCAGGACAGGCCGTTGGTCACACTGAAGCTTTCTTT. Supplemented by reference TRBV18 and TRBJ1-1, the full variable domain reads NAGVMQNPRHLVRRRGQEARLRCSPMKGHSHVYWYRQLPEEGLKFMVYLQKENIIDESGMPKERFSAEFPKEGPSILRIQQVVRGDSAAYFCASSPGQAVGHTEAFFGQGTRLTVV.

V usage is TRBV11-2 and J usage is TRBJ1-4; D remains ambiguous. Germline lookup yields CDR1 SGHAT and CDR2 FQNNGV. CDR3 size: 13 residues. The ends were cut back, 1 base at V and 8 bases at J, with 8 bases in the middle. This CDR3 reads CASSLVLWEKLFF. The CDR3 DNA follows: TGTGCCAGCAGCTTAGTCCTCTGGGAAAAACTGTTTTTT.

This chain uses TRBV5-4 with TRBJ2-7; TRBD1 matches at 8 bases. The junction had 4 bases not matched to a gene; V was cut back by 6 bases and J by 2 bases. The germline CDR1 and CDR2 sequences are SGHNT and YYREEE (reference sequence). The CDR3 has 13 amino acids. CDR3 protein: CASTRQGTYEQYF. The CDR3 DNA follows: TGTGCCAGCACCCGACAGGGGACCTACGAGCAGTACTTC.

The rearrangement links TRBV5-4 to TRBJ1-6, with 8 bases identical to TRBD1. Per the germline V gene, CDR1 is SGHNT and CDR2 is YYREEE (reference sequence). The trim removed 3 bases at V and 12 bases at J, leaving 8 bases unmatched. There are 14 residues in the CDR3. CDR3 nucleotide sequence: TGTGCCAGCAGCTCCATTCCCGGGACAGGACCCCTCCACTTT. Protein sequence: CASSSIPGTGPLHF. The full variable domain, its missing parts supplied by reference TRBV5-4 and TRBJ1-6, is ETGVTQSPTHLIKTRGQQVTLRCSSQSGHNTVSWYQQALGQGPQFIFQYYREEENGRGNFPPRFSGLQFPNYSSELNVNALELDDSALYLCASSSIPGTGPLHFGNGTRLTVT.

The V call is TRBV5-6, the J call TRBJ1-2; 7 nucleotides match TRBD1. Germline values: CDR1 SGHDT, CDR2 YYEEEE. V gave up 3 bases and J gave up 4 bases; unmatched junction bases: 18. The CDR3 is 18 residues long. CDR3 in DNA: TGTGCCAGCAGCTCGCAGGTAGTAACAGGGGCCCCTTTCTATGGCTACACCTTC. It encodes CASSSQVVTGAPFYGYTF.

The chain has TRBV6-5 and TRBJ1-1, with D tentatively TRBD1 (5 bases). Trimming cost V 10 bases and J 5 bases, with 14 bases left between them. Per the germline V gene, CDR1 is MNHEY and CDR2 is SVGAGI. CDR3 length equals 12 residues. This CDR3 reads CATVGGGTEAFF. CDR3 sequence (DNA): TGTGCCACCGTCGGTGGGGGGACTGAAGCTTTCTTT.

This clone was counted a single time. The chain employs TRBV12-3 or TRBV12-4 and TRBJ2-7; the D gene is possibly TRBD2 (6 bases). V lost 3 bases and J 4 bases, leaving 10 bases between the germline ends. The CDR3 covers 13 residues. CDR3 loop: CASSFGRGYEQYF. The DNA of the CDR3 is TGTGCCAGCAGTTTTGGCCGGGGGTACGAGCAGTACTTC.

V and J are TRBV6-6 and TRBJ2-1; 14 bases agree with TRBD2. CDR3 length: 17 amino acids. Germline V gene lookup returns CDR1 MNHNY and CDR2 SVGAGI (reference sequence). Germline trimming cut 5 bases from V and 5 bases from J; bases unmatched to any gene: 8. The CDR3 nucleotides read TGTGCCAGCAGTCGACTAGCGGGGGGGCTGGGAAACAATGAGCAGTTCTTC. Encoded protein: CASSRLAGGLGNNEQFF.

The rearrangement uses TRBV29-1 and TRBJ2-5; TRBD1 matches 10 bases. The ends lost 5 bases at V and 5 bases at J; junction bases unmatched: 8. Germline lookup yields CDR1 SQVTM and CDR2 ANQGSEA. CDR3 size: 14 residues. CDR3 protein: CSVKGQGVTETQYF. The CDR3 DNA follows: TGCAGCGTTAAAGGACAGGGGGTTACGGAGACCCAGTACTTC.

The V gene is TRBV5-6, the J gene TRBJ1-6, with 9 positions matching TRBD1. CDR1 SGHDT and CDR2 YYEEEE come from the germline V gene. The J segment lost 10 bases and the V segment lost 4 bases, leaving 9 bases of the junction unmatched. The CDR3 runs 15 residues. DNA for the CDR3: TGTGCCAGCAGCGTCTTGGGACAGGGCAAATCACCCCTCCACTTT. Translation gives CASSVLGQGKSPLHF.

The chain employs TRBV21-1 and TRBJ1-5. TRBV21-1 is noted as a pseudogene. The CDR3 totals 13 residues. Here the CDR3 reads CASPDSLNQPQHF. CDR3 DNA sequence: TGTGCCAGCCCGGACTCTCTCAATCAGCCCCAGCATTTT.

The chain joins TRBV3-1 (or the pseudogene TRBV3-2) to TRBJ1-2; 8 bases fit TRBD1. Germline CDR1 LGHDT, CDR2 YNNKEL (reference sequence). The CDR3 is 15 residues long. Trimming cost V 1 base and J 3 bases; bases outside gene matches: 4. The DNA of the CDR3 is TGTGCCAGCAGCCAAGGGACAGGGACTCACTATGGCTACACCTTC. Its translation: CASSQGTGTHYGYTF.

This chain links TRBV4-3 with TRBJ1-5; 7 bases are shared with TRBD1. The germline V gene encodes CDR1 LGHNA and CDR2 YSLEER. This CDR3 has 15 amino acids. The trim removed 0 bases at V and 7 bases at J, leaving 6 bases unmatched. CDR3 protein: CASSQDDRVGQPQHF. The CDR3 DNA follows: TGCGCCAGCAGCCAAGACGACAGGGTCGGGCAGCCCCAGCATTTT.